This TCR beta chain was sequenced in a study of T cells in pancreatic ductal adenocarcinoma. No neoadjuvant therapy was given to the selected pancreatic ductal adenocarcinoma patients before their surgery. Whole-study findings and limits: Tumors hold more CD45RO+ effector T cells, which may bias toward lower diversity. No significant tumor-blood clonality difference; means were about 0.1 and 0.065. Compared with tumor, blood showed more total productive templates and approximately 8-fold more clonotypes.

As concerns this clone: Its target is not known.

TCRdb's table, derived via immunoSEQ multiplex PCR, lists solely in-frame clones and lacks some. Of some 5,400 clones listed, 65% to 80% are singletons. Material for sequencing was pancreatic tumor tissue. The sequence came from a human donor with pancreatic ductal adenocarcinoma.

The CDR3 region is CASSLTLAGTDTQYF. The CDR3 DNA follows: TGTGCCAGCAGCTTAACCCTAGCGGGGACAGATACGCAGTATTTT. The chain joins TRBV7-9 to TRBJ2-3, with 9 bases that match TRBD2. Per germline, CDR1 SEHNR and CDR2 FQNEAQ (reference sequence). This CDR3 has 15 residues. Losses at the gene ends were 2 bases for V and 3 bases for J; bases not matched to a gene: 3.